Below, 22 T cell receptor beta chains from the same sample are listed, as sequenced in a study of T cell repertoires in cytomegalovirus infection. TCRdb itself ran the reads through MiXCR, one entry per CDR3 protein. Among roughly 920,000 distinct CDR3 sequences listed, around a third were seen once. Antigen specificity for these receptors is unknown. The sequences come from cultured CD8+ T cells from PBMCs, collected from culture after CMV antigen stimulation. Every receptor here comes from a human donor in good health (CMV status not recorded). Some clones in this sample may be carry-over from other donors' samples.

The V gene is TRBV28, the J gene TRBJ2-3; D remains unclear. V lost 3 bases, J lost 3 bases, and 10 bases lay in between. The CDR3 runs 14 residues. The germline V gene encodes CDR1 MDHEN and CDR2 SYDVKM. The CDR3 protein is CASSFSYGTDTQYF. The CDR3 DNA reads as TGTGCCAGCAGTTTCTCCTACGGAACAGATACGCAGTATTTT. Variable domain in full (rest from reference TRBV28 and TRBJ2-3): DVKVTQSSRYLVKRTGEKVFLECVQDMDHENMFWYRQDPGLGLRLIYFSYDVKMKEKGDIPEGYSVSREKKERFSLILESASTNQTSMYLCASSFSYGTDTQYFGPGTRLTVL.

CDR3 coding DNA: TGTGCCAGCAGCTCGCCAGGGAAAGCGAACACTGAAGCTTTCTTT. This codes for CASSSPGKANTEAFF. The J gene is TRBJ1-1, the V gene TRBV28; a weak D match, TRBD1 (5 bases). V was clipped by 6 bases and J by 1 base, with 15 bases between them. Per germline, CDR1 MDHEN and CDR2 SYDVKM. The CDR3 spans 15 residues.

This clonotype showed up many times. The chain joins TRBV6-1 to TRBJ2-1; 10 bases are shared with TRBD2. V was clipped by 5 bases and J by 4 bases; unmatched bases: 8. Germline values: CDR1 MNHNS, CDR2 SASEGT. The CDR3 length is 16 residues. The CDR3 DNA sequence: TGTGCCAGCAGTAATTTAGCGGGGGGCGTTTACAATGAGCAGTTCTTC. Amino acids: CASSNLAGGVYNEQFF.

This clonotype was detected many times. This chain uses TRBV7-2 with TRBJ2-3; a weak D match, TRBD2 (7 bases). Trimming cost V 5 bases and J 1 base, with 16 bases left between them. In germline, CDR1 is SGHTA, CDR2 FQGNSA. CDR3 length equals 16 residues. In DNA, the CDR3 is TGTGCCAGCAGCCTCGAGGGCGGGGGCCGCACAGATACGCAGTATTTT. Its protein product is CASSLEGGGRTDTQYF.

The table lists this clonotype with many counts. This chain connects TRBV12-3 or TRBV12-4 to TRBJ1-2; 7 positions match TRBD1. This CDR3 has 16 amino acids. V trimming: 2 bases; J trimming: 4 bases; junction bases outside the gene matches: 10. The DNA for the CDR3 is TGTGCCAGCAGTTTAAGGCGGAGGGGGCAAAGCTATGGCTACACCTTC. It specifies CASSLRRRGQSYGYTF.

Ten or more counts support this clonotype. The CDR3 DNA reads TGTGCCAGCAGCTTATATAAGAGCTCCTACAATGAGCAGTTCTTC. This translates into CASSLYKSSYNEQFF. This rearrangement joins TRBV7-2 to TRBJ2-1; D remains ambiguous. There are 15 residues in the CDR3. Germline-derived CDR1 and CDR2 are SGHTA and FQGNSA. Between the trimmed V and J ends, which lost 2 bases and 0 bases, there was a span of 8 bases. Full variable domain (outside the CDR3, taken from reference TRBV7-2 and TRBJ2-1): GAGVSQSPSNKVTEKGKDVELRCDPISGHTALYWYRQSLGQGLEFLIYFQGNSAPDKSGLPSDRFSAERTGGSVSTLTIQRTQQEDSAVYLCASSLYKSSYNEQFFGPGTRLTVL.

This clonotype was counted between two and nine times. The J gene is TRBJ2-7, the V gene TRBV7-6, with 7 bases lining up with TRBD2. Germline V lookup: CDR1 SGHVS, CDR2 FNYEAQ. CDR3 length: 15 residues. Losses at the gene ends were 1 base for V and 3 bases for J; bases not matched to a gene: 6. The DNA for the CDR3 is TGTGCCAGCAGCTTAGGGGGGGGGACCTTCTACGAGCAGTACTTC. Translation: CASSLGGGTFYEQYF.

V usage is TRBV6-2 or TRBV6-3 and J usage is TRBJ2-7; TRBD1 aligns across 8 bases. The V gene's germline CDR1 is MNHEY and CDR2 SVGEGT. After removal of 6 bases from V and 1 base from J, the junction contained 5 bases not matched to a gene. The CDR3 is 14 amino acids. CDR3 amino acids: CASSTGGISYEQYV. The CDR3 nucleotides read TGTGCCAGCAGCACAGGGGGTATTTCCTACGAGCAGTACGTC.

V is TRBV7-6 and J is TRBJ2-7; TRBD1 aligns across 8 bases. CDR3 length equals 13 residues. J was trimmed by 3 bases and V by 7 bases; bases with no gene match: 5. Per the germline V gene, CDR1 is SGHVS and CDR2 is FNYEAQ. CDR3 nucleotides: TGTGCCAGCACCGGGACAGGTCACTACGAGCAGTACTTC. It encodes CASTGTGHYEQYF.

This clonotype showed up just a few times. This chain joins TRBV5-8 and TRBJ2-7; D is perhaps TRBD2 (6 bases). The CDR3 consists of 15 residues. Trimming took off 2 bases at V and 0 bases at J, with 12 bases between the two ends. From germline, CDR1 is SGHTS and CDR2 YDEGEE. The CDR3 spells CASSFRDSISYEQYV. As DNA, the CDR3 is TGTGCCAGCAGCTTCCGGGACTCCATCTCCTACGAGCAGTACGTC.

The chain employs TRBV11-2 and TRBJ2-7, with a possible D match to TRBD1 (6 bases). The V gene lost 5 bases and the J gene lost 3 bases, with 11 bases spanning the gap. This CDR3 is built from 13 residues. Germline CDR1 is SGHAT and CDR2 is FQNNGV. The CDR3 DNA reads TGTGCCAGCAGCAGCAGGGGAAACTACGAGCAGTACTTC. Amino acids: CASSSRGNYEQYF.

The V and J genes are TRBV2 and TRBJ2-3; the match to TRBD2 covers 8 bases. CDR1 is SNHLY, CDR2 FYNNEI, per germline. V lost 4 bases, J lost 4 bases, and 19 bases stayed unmatched. The CDR3 totals 19 residues. Here the CDR3 reads CASSGGNEKRGPASDTQYF. The CDR3 region has the DNA TGTGCCAGCAGTGGAGGGAACGAAAAGCGGGGGCCCGCATCAGATACGCAGTATTTT.

This clonotype occurred a few times. The chain couples TRBV19 to TRBJ1-5; no reliable D call. The CDR3 is 13 amino acids. Trimming cost V 4 bases and J 7 bases, with 11 bases left between them. Germline V gene sequence: CDR1 LNHDA, CDR2 SQIVND (reference sequence). The CDR3, as DNA: TGTGCCAGTAGTACAGGCTATAGCCAGCCCCAGCATTTT. As protein: CASSTGYSQPQHF.

This clonotype was recorded at least ten times. The chain carries TRBV7-4 and TRBJ2-3, with TRBD2 as a possible D gene (6 bases). The CDR3 totals 12 residues. Trimming took 4 bases from V and 6 from J, leaving 8 bases between them. From germline, CDR1 is SGHVT and CDR2 SQSDAQ. The CDR3, as DNA: TGTGCCAGCAGCTGGAGCGGGGATACGCAGTATTTT. It is translated as CASSWSGDTQYF. Combining the CDR3 with reference TRBV7-4 and TRBJ2-3 gives the whole variable domain GAGVSQSPRYKVAKRGRDVALRCDSISGHVTLYWYRQTLGQGSEVLTYSQSDAQRDKSGRPSGRFSAERPERSVSTLKIQRTEQGDSAVYLCASSWSGDTQYFGPGTRLTVL.

The chain carries TRBV4-1 and TRBJ1-1, with D tentatively TRBD1 (6 bases). The ends were cut back, 1 base at V and 6 bases at J, with 18 bases in the middle. The CDR3 runs 16 residues. Germline CDR1 and CDR2: MGHRA and YSYEKL. The CDR3 DNA follows: TGCGCCAGCAGCCAAGGAAACGGGCCAGGGGCTCCTGAAGCTTTCTTT. It is translated as CASSQGNGPGAPEAFF.

The chain employs TRBV29-1 and TRBJ1-3; tentatively, D is TRBD1 (6 bases). Trimming left V 3 bases short and J 4 bases short, with 13 bases between. There are 14 residues in the CDR3. In germline, CDR1 is SQVTM, CDR2 ANQGSEA. CDR3: CSVELPGAGNTIYF. CDR3 bases: TGCAGCGTTGAGCTCCCAGGGGCGGGAAACACCATATATTTT.

The sample holds one count of this clonotype. CDR3 in DNA: TGTGCCAGCAGCCAAGAGGGGCCGCGGAATAGCAATCAGCCCCAGCATTTT. Translated: CASSQEGPRNSNQPQHF. The chain employs TRBV4-2 and TRBJ1-5, with a tentative D call TRBD1 (5 bases). Deletions cut 0 bases from V and 0 bases from J, with 12 bases between. The CDR3 runs to 17 residues. Germline-derived CDR1 and CDR2 are LGHNA and YNFKEQ.

This clonotype was recorded many times. This chain uses TRBV7-2 with TRBJ1-2; unclear D gene. Germline V gene sequence: CDR1 SGHTA, CDR2 FQGNSA. The V end was cut by 5 bases, the J end by 0 bases, with 19 bases between. CDR3 size: 17 residues. The CDR3 sequence is CASSHPGGEGANYGYTF. CDR3 nucleotide sequence: TGTGCCAGCAGCCACCCAGGAGGAGAGGGCGCTAACTATGGCTACACCTTC.

As concerns this clonotype: This may stem from a read error, because a much larger clone lies one nucleotide away. The V and J genes are TRBV7-6 and TRBJ1-5; TRBD1 might be the D (5 bases). This CDR3 is 17 amino acids long. The germline V gene encodes CDR1 SGHVS and CDR2 FNYEAQ. The CDR3, as DNA: TGTGTCAGCAGCGGGGACCCTGACATCTATAGCAATCAGCCCCAGCATTTT. It is translated as CVSSGDPDIYSNQPQHF.

The rearrangement uses TRBV12-5 and TRBJ2-1; 12 nucleotides agree with TRBD2. The germline V gene encodes CDR1 LGHNT and CDR2 FRNRAP. With V trimmed by 0 bases and J by 3 bases, 0 bases remained unmatched. The CDR3 consists of 16 residues. The CDR3 nucleotides are TGTGCTAGTGGTTTGGTACTAGCGGGGGGCTACAATGAGCAGTTCTTC. Translating it yields CASGLVLAGGYNEQFF.

Details on this clonotype: A much larger clone is a single base away; this may be a read error. J is TRBJ1-5 and V is TRBV7-4; D call uncertain. CDR1 SGHVT and CDR2 SQSDAQ come from the germline V gene. The CDR3 covers 14 residues. Trimming took off 5 bases at V and 5 bases at J, with 13 bases between the two ends. DNA of the CDR3: TGTGCCAGCAGCGCCGGGATAGGGCATCAGCCCCAGCATTTT. Its translation: CASSAGIGHQPQHF.

The CDR3 is CATSRNHPGAYTDTQYF. In DNA form, the CDR3 reads TGTGCCACCAGCAGAAATCATCCAGGGGCCTACACAGATACGCAGTATTTT. The V and J genes are TRBV15 and TRBJ2-3; D might be TRBD1 (6 bases). The germline gives CDR1 LNHNV, CDR2 YYDKDF (reference sequence). Trimming removed 2 bases at V and 2 bases at J, with 17 bases between. CDR3 length: 17 residues.